This TCR beta chain derives from a study of blood T cells in healthy people across ages. Study-wide results and caveats: Greater diversity and more naive CD4+ cells were seen in long-lived donors than in aged donors. No conclusive comparison of naive versus antigen-experienced cells was possible with unsorted PBMCs.

Donors gave around 10 milliliters of peripheral blood apiece. The germline gives CDR1 SGHTA, CDR2 FQGNSA. CDR3 length equals 13 residues. A second about 6 to 11 cycle PCR used barcoded and J-beta primers. MiXCR was run by TCRdb on the 5' RACE reads, yielding one entry per CDR3 protein. The sample lists 780,000 or so distinct CDR3 sequences; around three fifths were seen once. This clonotype was seen a single time. Its target is unknown. A much larger clone sits a single nucleotide away, making a read error possible. This sequence originates from a man between 35 and 55 years old in good health. The rearrangement links TRBV7-2 to TRBJ2-4; 7 nucleotides agree with TRBD2. The source material was blood. The CDR3 loop is CASSLRGGNIQCF. The CDR3 nucleotides are TGTGCCAGCAGCCTCCGGGGAGGGAACATTCAGTGCTTC.